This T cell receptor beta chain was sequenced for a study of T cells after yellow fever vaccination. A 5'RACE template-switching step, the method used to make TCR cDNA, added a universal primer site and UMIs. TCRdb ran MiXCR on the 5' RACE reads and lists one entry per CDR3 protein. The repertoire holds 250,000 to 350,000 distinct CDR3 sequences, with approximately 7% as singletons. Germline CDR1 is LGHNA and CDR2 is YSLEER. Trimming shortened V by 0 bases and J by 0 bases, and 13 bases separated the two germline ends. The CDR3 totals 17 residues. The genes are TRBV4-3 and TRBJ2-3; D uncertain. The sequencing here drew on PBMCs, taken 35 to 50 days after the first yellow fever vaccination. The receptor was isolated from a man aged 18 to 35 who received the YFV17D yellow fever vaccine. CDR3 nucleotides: TGCGCCAGCAGCCAAGATCGGTGGACGGTTAGCACAGATACGCAGTATTTT. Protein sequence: CASSQDRWTVSTDTQYF.